This entry lists 2 T cell receptor beta chains sequenced from one sample in a study of T cells in Graves' hyperthyroidism and ophthalmopathy. Researchers took RNA transcripts and amplified the TCR beta CDR3 regions from them. During a first-round RT-PCR of the TCR CDR3, the HTBI primer set was used. MiXCR was run by TCRdb on the multiplex PCR reads, yielding one entry per CDR3 protein. Among a few hundred thousand distinct CDR3 sequences, approximately 20% were seen once, and the ten largest hold about 3.7%. Specimen: blood. These receptors all come from a woman between 18 and 29 years old with Graves' hyperthyroidism.

Many counts were recorded for this clonotype. This sequence joins TRBV20-1 and TRBJ1-1; D perhaps matches TRBD1 (5 bases). This CDR3 comprises 13 residues. Deletions cut 7 bases from V and 4 bases from J, with 16 bases between. In germline, CDR1 is DFQATT, CDR2 SNEGSKA (reference sequence). CDR3 in DNA: TGCAGTGGAACACCTCCCGGGGGCACTGAAGCTTTCTTT. Amino acid sequence: CSGTPPGGTEAFF.

The chain recombines TRBV5-1 with TRBJ1-1, with 7 positions matching TRBD1. The ends lost 7 bases at V and 1 base at J; junction bases unmatched: 7. The CDR3 spans 14 residues. Germline CDR1 SGHRS, CDR2 YFSETQ. The CDR3 sequence: CASGPGQANTEAFF. The CDR3 DNA is TGCGCCAGCGGACCTGGACAGGCGAACACTGAAGCTTTCTTT. Looking up the rest from reference TRBV5-1 and TRBJ1-1 gives the full variable domain: KAGVTQTPRYLIKTRGQQVTLSCSPISGHRSVSWYQQTPGQGLQFLFEYFSETQRNKGNFPGRFSGRQFSNSRSEMNVSTLELGDSALYLCASGPGQANTEAFFGQGTRLTVV.